This record concerns one T cell receptor (beta chain) sequence. These data come from a study of blood T cell repertoires in COVID-19. V dropped 6 bases and J dropped 0 bases, with 8 bases sitting between them. The germline V gene encodes CDR1 SGHTA and CDR2 FQGNSA. The CDR3 runs 13 residues. Sequencing was performed with immunoSEQ multiplex PCR; in TCRdb, only in-frame clones are kept and a portion is missing. The sample shows some 45,000 clones, 86% of them seen only once. Sequencing used peripheral blood. The TCR originated in a human donor in a cohort sampled during active COVID-19. The J gene is TRBJ1-1, the V gene TRBV7-2; D not resolved. The chain's CDR3 is CASRTGMNTEAFF. CDR3 nucleotide sequence: TGTGCCAGCAGAACGGGGATGAACACTGAAGCTTTCTTT.